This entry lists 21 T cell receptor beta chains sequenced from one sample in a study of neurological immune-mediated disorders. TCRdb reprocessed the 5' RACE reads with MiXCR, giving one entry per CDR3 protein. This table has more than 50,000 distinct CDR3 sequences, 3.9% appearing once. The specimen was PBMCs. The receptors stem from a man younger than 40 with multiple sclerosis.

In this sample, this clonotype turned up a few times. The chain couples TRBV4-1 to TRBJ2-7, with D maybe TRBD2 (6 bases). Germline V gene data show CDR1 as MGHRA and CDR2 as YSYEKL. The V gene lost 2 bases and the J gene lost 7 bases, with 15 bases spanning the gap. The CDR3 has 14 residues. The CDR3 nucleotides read TGCGCCAGCAGCCAACCGACTAGTGGAAGAGAGCAGTACTTC. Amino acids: CASSQPTSGREQYF.

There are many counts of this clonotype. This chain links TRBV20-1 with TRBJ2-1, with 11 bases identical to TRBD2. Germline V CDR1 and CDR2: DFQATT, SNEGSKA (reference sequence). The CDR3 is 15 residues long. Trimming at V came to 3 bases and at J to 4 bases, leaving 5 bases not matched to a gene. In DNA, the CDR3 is TGCAGTGCTAGCGTCGGGACTAGCGGATACAATGAGCAGTTCTTC. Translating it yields CSASVGTSGYNEQFF.

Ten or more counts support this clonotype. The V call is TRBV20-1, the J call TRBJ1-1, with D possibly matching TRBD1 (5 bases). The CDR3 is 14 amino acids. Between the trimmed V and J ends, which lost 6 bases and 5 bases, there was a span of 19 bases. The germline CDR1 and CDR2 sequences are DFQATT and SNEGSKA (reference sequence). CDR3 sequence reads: CSAETGTGWTEAFF. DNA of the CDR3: TGCAGTGCAGAGACCGGGACCGGGTGGACTGAAGCTTTCTTT.

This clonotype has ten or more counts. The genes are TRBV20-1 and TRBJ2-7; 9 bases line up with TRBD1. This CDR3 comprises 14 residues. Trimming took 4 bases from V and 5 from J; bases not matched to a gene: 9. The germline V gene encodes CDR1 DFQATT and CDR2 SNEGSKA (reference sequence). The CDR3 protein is CSATVIGQGHEQYF. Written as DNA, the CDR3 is TGCAGTGCTACAGTAATTGGACAGGGGCACGAGCAGTACTTC.

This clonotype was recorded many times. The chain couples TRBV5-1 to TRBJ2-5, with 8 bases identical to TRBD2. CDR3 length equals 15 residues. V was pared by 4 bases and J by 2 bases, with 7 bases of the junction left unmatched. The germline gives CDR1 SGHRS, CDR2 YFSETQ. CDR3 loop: CASSPGASGQETQYF. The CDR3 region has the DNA TGCGCCAGCAGCCCGGGGGCTAGCGGGCAAGAGACCCAGTACTTC.

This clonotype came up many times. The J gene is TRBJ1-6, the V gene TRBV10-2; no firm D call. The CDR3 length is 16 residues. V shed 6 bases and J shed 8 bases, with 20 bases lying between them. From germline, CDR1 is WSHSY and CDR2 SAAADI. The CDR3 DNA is TGCGCCAGCAGGGGCCCTAAAGGATCTAGTGATTCACCCCTCCACTTT. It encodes CASRGPKGSSDSPLHF.

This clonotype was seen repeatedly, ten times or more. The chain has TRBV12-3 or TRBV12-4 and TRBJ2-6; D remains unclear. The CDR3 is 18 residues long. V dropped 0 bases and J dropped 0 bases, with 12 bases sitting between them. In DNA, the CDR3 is TGTGCCAGCAGTTTAGCGTACCCGAGGCTCTCTGGGGCCAACGTCCTGACTTTC. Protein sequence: CASSLAYPRLSGANVLTF.

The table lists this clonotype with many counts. CDR3 amino acids: CASSSGYVVHSYEQYF. The CDR3 DNA is TGTGCCAGCAGTTCGGGGTATGTAGTACACTCCTACGAGCAGTACTTC. V gene TRBV6-5 combines with J gene TRBJ2-7; TRBD2 might be the D (5 bases). V lost 4 bases and J lost 0, with 16 bases in between. Germline CDR1 MNHEY, CDR2 SVGAGI. The length of the CDR3 is 16 residues.

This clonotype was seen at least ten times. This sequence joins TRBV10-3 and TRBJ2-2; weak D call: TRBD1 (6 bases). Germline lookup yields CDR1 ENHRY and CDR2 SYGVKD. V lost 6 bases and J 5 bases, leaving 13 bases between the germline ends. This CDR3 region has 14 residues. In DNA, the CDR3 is TGTGCCATCAGACAGGGCTCGAGGACCGGGGAGCTGTTTTTT. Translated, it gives CAIRQGSRTGELFF.

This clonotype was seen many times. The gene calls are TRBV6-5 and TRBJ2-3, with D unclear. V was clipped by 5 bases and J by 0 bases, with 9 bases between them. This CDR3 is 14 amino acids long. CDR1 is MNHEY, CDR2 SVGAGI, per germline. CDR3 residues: CASSPGHSTDTQYF. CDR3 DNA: TGTGCCAGCAGTCCCGGGCACAGCACAGATACGCAGTATTTT.

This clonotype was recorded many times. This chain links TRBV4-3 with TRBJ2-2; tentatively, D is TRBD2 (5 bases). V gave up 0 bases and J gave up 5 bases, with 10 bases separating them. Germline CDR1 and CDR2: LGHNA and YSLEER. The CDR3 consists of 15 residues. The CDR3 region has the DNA TGCGCCAGCAGCCAAGAAAGCGGTATAACCGGGGAGCTGTTTTTT. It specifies CASSQESGITGELFF.

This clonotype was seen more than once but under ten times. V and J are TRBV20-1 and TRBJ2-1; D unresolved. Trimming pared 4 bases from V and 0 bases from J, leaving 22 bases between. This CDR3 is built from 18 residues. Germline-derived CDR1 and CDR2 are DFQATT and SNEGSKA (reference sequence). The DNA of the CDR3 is TGCAGTGCTATCCTTGCAAACCCCGGGCAGAGCTCCTACAATGAGCAGTTCTTC. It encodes CSAILANPGQSSYNEQFF.

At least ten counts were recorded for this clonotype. CDR3 DNA: TGTGCCAGCAGCCTCTTAGCGGGGGCCGAGCAGTACTTC. Translation: CASSLLAGAEQYF. This chain links TRBV7-9 with TRBJ2-7; 9 bases are shared with TRBD2. V lost 5 bases and J lost 6; bases outside the gene matches: 5. This CDR3 region has 13 residues. Germline V CDR1 and CDR2: SEHNR, FQNEAQ (reference sequence). Together with reference TRBV7-9 and TRBJ2-7, the CDR3 gives the full variable domain: DTGVSQNPRHKITKRGQNVTFRCDPISEHNRLYWYRQTLGQGPEFLTYFQNEAQLEKSRLLSDRFSAERPKGSFSTLEIQRTEQGDSAMYLCASSLLAGAEQYFGPGTRLTVT.

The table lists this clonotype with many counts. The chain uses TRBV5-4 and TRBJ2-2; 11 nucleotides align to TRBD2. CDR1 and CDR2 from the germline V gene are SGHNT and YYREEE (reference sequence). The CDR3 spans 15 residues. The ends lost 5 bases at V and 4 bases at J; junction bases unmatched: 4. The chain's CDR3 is CASSLLAGATGELFF. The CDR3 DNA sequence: TGTGCCAGCAGTTTACTAGCGGGGGCCACCGGGGAGCTGTTTTTT.

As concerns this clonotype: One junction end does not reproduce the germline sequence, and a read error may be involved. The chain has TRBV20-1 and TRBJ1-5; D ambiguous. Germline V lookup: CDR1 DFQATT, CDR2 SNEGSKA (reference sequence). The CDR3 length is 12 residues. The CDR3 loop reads CSAKISNQPQNF. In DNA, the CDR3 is TGCAGTGCTAAGATTAGCAATCAGCCCCAGAATTTT.

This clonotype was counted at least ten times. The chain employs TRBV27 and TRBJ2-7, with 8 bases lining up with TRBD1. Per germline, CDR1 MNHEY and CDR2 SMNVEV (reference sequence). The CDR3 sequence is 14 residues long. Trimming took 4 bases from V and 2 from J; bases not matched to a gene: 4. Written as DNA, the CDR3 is TGTGCCAGCAGTTGGACAGGGTCCCCCTACGAGCAGTACTTC. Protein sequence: CASSWTGSPYEQYF.

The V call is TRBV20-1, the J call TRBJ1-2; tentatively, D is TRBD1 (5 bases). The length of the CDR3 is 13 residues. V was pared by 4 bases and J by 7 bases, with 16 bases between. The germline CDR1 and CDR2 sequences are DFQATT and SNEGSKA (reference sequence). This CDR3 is CSAKGSPGSGYTF. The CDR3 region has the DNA TGCAGTGCTAAGGGGTCCCCAGGGTCTGGCTACACCTTC.

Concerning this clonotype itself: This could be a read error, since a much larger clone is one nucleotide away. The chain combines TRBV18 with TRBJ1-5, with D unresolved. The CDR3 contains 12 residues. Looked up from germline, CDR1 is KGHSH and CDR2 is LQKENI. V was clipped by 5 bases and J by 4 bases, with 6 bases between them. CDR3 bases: TGTGCCAGCTCAGAAGGTAATCAGCCCCAGCATTTT. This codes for CASSEGNQPQHF. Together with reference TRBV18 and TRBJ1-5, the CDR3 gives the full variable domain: NAGVMQNPRHLVRRRGQEARLRCSPMKGHSHVYWYRQLPEEGLKFMVYLQKENIIDESGMPKERFSAEFPKEGPSILRIQQVVRGDSAAYFCASSEGNQPQHFGDGTRLSIL.

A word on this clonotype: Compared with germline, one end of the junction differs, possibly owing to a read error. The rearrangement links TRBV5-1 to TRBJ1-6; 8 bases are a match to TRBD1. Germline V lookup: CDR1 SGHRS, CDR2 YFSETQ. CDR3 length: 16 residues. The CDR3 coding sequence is TGCGCCAGCAGCCAGACAGGGGCCATACCCTATTCACCCCTCAACTTT. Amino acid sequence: CASSQTGAIPYSPLNF.

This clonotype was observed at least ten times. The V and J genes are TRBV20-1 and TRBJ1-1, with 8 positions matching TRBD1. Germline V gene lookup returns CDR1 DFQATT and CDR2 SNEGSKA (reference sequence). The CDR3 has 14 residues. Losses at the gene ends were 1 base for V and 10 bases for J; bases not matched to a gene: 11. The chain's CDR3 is CSARGEQGVGGAFF. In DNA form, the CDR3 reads TGCAGTGCTAGAGGGGAACAGGGGGTGGGGGGAGCTTTCTTT.

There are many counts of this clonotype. The CDR3 region has the DNA TGTGCCAGCAGGGACAGGGGGCTGACAGATACGCAGTATTTT. The encoded protein is CASRDRGLTDTQYF. The chain is built from TRBV6-5 and TRBJ2-3; 11 bases map to TRBD1. The CDR3 has 14 amino acids. The V segment lost 6 bases and the J segment 3 bases; nucleotides outside the gene matches: 2. Looked up from germline, CDR1 is MNHEY and CDR2 is SVGAGI.